This T cell receptor (beta chain) derives from a study of CD8 T cells in Susac syndrome. V was clipped by 8 bases and J by 2 bases, with 14 bases between them. CDR1 LNHDA and CDR2 SQIVND come from the germline V gene (reference sequence). CDR3 size: 14 residues. Negative isolation yielded CD4+ and CD8+ T cells, and FACS enriched TEMRA cells. RNA in amounts of roughly 0.5 to 1 ug was reverse transcribed with random hexamers. Each CDR3 protein gets one entry after TCRdb re-called the immunoSEQ multiplex PCR reads with MiXCR. The sample records fewer than 350,000 distinct CDR3 sequences, approximately 85% being singletons.

Sequencing was performed on CD8+ T cells from PBMCs. This TCR derives from a human donor with multiple sclerosis. The V gene is TRBV19, the J gene TRBJ2-3; weak D call: TRBD2 (6 bases). In DNA, the CDR3 is TGTGCCAGTGAATCCGGGACTTTCACAGATACGCAGTATTTT. Translated: CASESGTFTDTQYF.